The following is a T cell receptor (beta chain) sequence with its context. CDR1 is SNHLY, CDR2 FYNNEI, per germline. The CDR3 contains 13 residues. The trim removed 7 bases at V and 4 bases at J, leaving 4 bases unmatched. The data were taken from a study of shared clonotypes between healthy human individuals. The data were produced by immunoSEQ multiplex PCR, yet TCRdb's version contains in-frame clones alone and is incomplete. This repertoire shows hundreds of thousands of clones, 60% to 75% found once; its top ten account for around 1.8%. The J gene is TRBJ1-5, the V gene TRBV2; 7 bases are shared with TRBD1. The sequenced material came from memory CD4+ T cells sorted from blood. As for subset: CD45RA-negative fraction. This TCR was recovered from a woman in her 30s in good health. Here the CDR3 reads CASTQDRNQPQHF. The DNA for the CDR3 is TGTGCCAGCACCCAGGACAGGAATCAGCCCCAGCATTTT.